A single sample gave rise to the 17 T cell receptor beta chains below, sequenced in a study of blood T cell repertoires in COVID-19. Repertoires were generated with immunoSEQ multiplex PCR, while TCRdb's copy carries only in-frame clones and drops some. The sample gives over 250,000 clones, around 84% of which show up once; roughly 1.5% is in the top ten. Input material: peripheral blood. The receptors shown here come from a human donor with COVID-19, enrolled during active disease. The donor label of this sample is uncertain.

This clone was observed a handful of times. This chain links TRBV5-4 with TRBJ2-1; D ambiguous. From germline, CDR1 is SGHNT and CDR2 YYREEE (reference sequence). CDR3 length: 15 amino acids. V was pared by 0 bases and J by 4 bases, with 11 bases between. CDR3 in DNA: TGTGCCAGCAGCTTGGGAGGTAGCTTGTACAATGAGCAGTTCTTC. This translates into CASSLGGSLYNEQFF.

The chain carries TRBV18 and TRBJ2-2, with D unclear. This CDR3 is built from 14 residues. In germline, CDR1 is KGHSH, CDR2 LQKENI. The V end lost 5 bases, the J end lost 1 base, and 8 bases lay between the germline ends. The CDR3 nucleotides are TGTGCCAGCTCAGTGCGACAGAACACCGGGGAGCTGTTTTTT. This gives the protein CASSVRQNTGELFF.

This chain uses TRBV3-1 (or the pseudogene TRBV3-2) with TRBJ2-7, with 10 bases identical to TRBD2. This CDR3 region has 15 residues. Germline values: CDR1 LGHDT, CDR2 YNNKEL (reference sequence). With V trimmed by 4 bases and J by 3 bases, 6 bases remained unmatched. The CDR3 region is CASSRGLAEVYEQYF. The CDR3, as DNA: TGTGCCAGCAGCCGCGGACTAGCGGAGGTCTACGAGCAGTACTTC.

J is TRBJ2-4 and V is TRBV3-1 (or the pseudogene TRBV3-2); D is possibly TRBD2 (6 bases). The CDR3 runs to 16 residues. Trimming removed 4 bases at V and 7 bases at J, with 20 bases between. The germline V gene has CDR1 LGHDT and CDR2 YNNKEL (reference sequence). Here the CDR3 reads CASSPQPGVTNNIQYF. The CDR3 nucleotides read TGTGCCAGCAGCCCCCAGCCGGGGGTAACAAATAACATTCAGTACTTC.

This chain uses TRBV7-2 with TRBJ2-7; 7 nucleotides line up with TRBD1. This CDR3 spans 14 amino acids. The V gene's germline CDR1 is SGHTA and CDR2 FQGNSA. Unmatched junction bases numbered 4, after V lost 1 base and J lost 4 bases. In DNA form, the CDR3 reads TGTGCCAGCAGCTTAGGAGGGGGCGTATACGAGCAGTACTTC. Its translation: CASSLGGGVYEQYF.

The chain is built from TRBV7-2 and TRBJ2-1; TRBD1 matches at 12 bases. The CDR3 runs to 16 residues. V trimming: 5 bases; J trimming: 8 bases; junction bases outside the gene matches: 10. The germline gives CDR1 SGHTA, CDR2 FQGNSA. The CDR3 reads CASSPERDRGLDEQFF. The CDR3 DNA reads TGTGCCAGCAGCCCGGAGCGGGACAGGGGGCTCGATGAGCAGTTCTTC.

This clone has more than one count but fewer than ten. This rearrangement joins TRBV7-9 to TRBJ1-1, with 7 bases that match TRBD1. V lost 4 bases, J lost 10 bases, and 6 bases stayed unmatched. CDR1 is SEHNR and CDR2 is FQNEAQ in the germline V gene (reference sequence). The CDR3 is 12 residues long. The CDR3 coding sequence is TGTGCCAGCAGCTCTCGACAGGGAGTAGCTTTCTTT. This translates into CASSSRQGVAFF.

J is TRBJ1-6 and V is TRBV7-9, with a possible D match to TRBD1 (6 bases). In germline, CDR1 is SEHNR, CDR2 FQNEAQ (reference sequence). The germline V and J ends were trimmed by 6 bases and 10 bases, with 13 bases remaining between them. The CDR3 spans 13 residues. The CDR3 DNA is TGTGCCAGCAGAATAGGGGGACCCTCACCCCTCCACTTT. Its translation is CASRIGGPSPLHF.

The chain couples TRBV28 to TRBJ1-3; TRBD1 matches at 7 bases. There are 17 residues in the CDR3. Germline trimming cut 7 bases from V and 0 bases from J; bases unmatched to any gene: 12. From germline, CDR1 is MDHEN and CDR2 SYDVKM. CDR3 bases: TGTGCCAGCACCGAATTGACAGGGAAGAGCTCTGGAAACACCATATATTTT. Encoded protein: CASTELTGKSSGNTIYF.

The J gene is TRBJ1-1, the V gene TRBV12-3 or TRBV12-4; D call uncertain. V dropped 1 base and J dropped 9 bases, with 6 bases sitting between them. The CDR3 is 11 amino acids. The CDR3 loop is CASSLGAQAFF. CDR3 nucleotides: TGTGCCAGCAGTTTAGGGGCCCAAGCTTTCTTT.

The chain uses TRBV28 and TRBJ1-6; 8 nucleotides line up with TRBD1. Per the germline V gene, CDR1 is MDHEN and CDR2 is SYDVKM. Losses at the gene ends were 4 bases for V and 8 bases for J; bases not matched to a gene: 10. CDR3 size: 16 residues. The CDR3 spells CASSSRRGLFDSPLHF. The CDR3 nucleotides read TGTGCCAGCAGTTCCCGCAGGGGGCTCTTTGATTCACCCCTCCACTTT.

This chain connects TRBV12-3 or TRBV12-4 to TRBJ1-6, with a weak D call TRBD1 (5 bases). The CDR3 loop spans 13 amino acids. Between the trimmed V and J ends, which lost 1 base and 9 bases, there was a span of 7 bases. In nucleotides, the CDR3 is TGTGCCAGCAGTTTAGACAGGAGTTCACCCCTCCACTTT. Translation: CASSLDRSSPLHF.

This sequence joins TRBV5-1 and TRBJ2-2, with a tentative D call TRBD1 (5 bases). Trimming cost V 4 bases and J 0 bases, with 10 bases left between them. The CDR3 runs to 15 residues. The germline V gene has CDR1 SGHRS and CDR2 YFSETQ. CDR3 residues: CASSLDNPNTGELFF. The CDR3 region has the DNA TGCGCCAGCAGCCTGGACAACCCGAACACCGGGGAGCTGTTTTTT.

The chain joins TRBV10-1 to TRBJ2-3; D remains ambiguous. The germline V gene encodes CDR1 WNHNN and CDR2 SYGVQD (reference sequence). The CDR3 has 15 residues. Trimming took off 2 bases at V and 2 bases at J, with 11 bases between the two ends. The CDR3 spells CASSEASSATDTQYF. In nucleotides, the CDR3 is TGCGCCAGCAGTGAGGCCTCCAGCGCCACAGATACGCAGTATTTT.

The genes are TRBV5-6 and TRBJ1-2; 7 bases match TRBD1. CDR1 is SGHDT and CDR2 is YYEEEE in the germline V gene. The V gene end was trimmed by 0 bases and the J gene end by 7 bases; junction bases not matched to a gene: 0. CDR3 length: 12 amino acids. As DNA, the CDR3 is TGTGCCAGCAGCTTGGGACAGGGTGGCTACACCTTC. This codes for CASSLGQGGYTF.

This chain uses TRBV9 with TRBJ1-1; 8 nucleotides agree with TRBD1. The germline V gene has CDR1 SGDLS and CDR2 YYNGEE. V was pared by 3 bases and J by 4 bases, with 5 bases of the junction left unmatched. The CDR3 consists of 14 residues. This CDR3 reads CASSATGESTEAFF. For the CDR3, the DNA is TGTGCCAGCAGCGCGACAGGGGAAAGCACTGAAGCTTTCTTT.

V usage is TRBV9 and J usage is TRBJ2-5; D may be TRBD2 (5 bases). CDR3 length equals 15 residues. Trimming cost V 0 bases and J 5 bases, with 14 bases left between them. Germline V gives CDR1 SGDLS, CDR2 YYNGEE. This CDR3 reads CASSVVVGVGETQYF. The DNA for the CDR3 is TGTGCCAGCAGCGTAGTAGTGGGAGTGGGTGAGACCCAGTACTTC.